This record concerns one T cell receptor (beta chain) sequence. Its antigen is currently unknown. This sample stems from a study of OX40 agonist ivuxolimab in advanced cancers. Across the study: The dose of intravenous ivuxolimab that patients received every 2 weeks ranged from 0.01 to 10 mg/kg.

Study findings and constraints: There were also nonresponders showing low normalized T-cell clonal expansion. Among T cells, CD8+ cells averaged more expanded clones than CD4+ cells.

V shed 5 bases and J shed 2 bases, with 3 bases lying between them. This CDR3 has 11 residues. Looked up from germline, CDR1 is KGHSH and CDR2 is LQKENI. Measured with immunoSEQ multiplex PCR; TCRdb has only the in-frame clones, and not every one. The sample has about 95,000 clones, approximately 85% seen once. Cycle 7 day 1, cycle 4 day 1, and baseline were the timepoints at which blood was sampled. The sequencing used CD4+ or CD8+ T cells sorted from blood, collected in a trial of the OX40 agonist ivuxolimab. This sequence was found in an adult with an advanced solid tumor such as melanoma, head and neck, liver or kidney cancer. The chain carries TRBV18 and TRBJ2-5; D is ambiguous. CDR3: CASSTQETQYF. The CDR3 region has the DNA TGTGCCAGCTCAACACAAGAGACCCAGTACTTC.